This entry lists 18 T cell receptor beta chains sequenced from one sample in a study of cytomegalovirus exposure and HLA in healthy donors. This PCR relied on a set of 60 Vbeta primers and 13 Jbeta primers. Clones were sequenced by immunoSEQ multiplex PCR, and TCRdb holds only the in-frame ones, with some missing. Of 90,000 to 100,000 clones in the sample, just under 70% were seen once. The specimen was PBMCs. Receptor source: a man in his forties or fifties in good health and CMV-seronegative.

V gene TRBV4-3 combines with J gene TRBJ2-3; 9 bases are shared with TRBD2. Germline lookup yields CDR1 LGHNA and CDR2 YSLEER. The length of the CDR3 is 16 residues. The V segment lost 1 base and the J segment 7 bases; nucleotides outside the gene matches: 9. CDR3 region: CASSQAIAGAIYTQYF. The CDR3 coding sequence is TGCGCCAGCAGCCAAGCTATAGCGGGGGCGATTTATACGCAGTATTTT.

J is TRBJ1-6 and V is TRBV10-3; D uncertain. Germline CDR1 ENHRY, CDR2 SYGVKD. This CDR3 region has 15 residues. V was shortened by 3 bases and J by 7 bases, with 13 bases between the two germline ends. The CDR3 DNA is TGTGCCATCAGTGACCGACCTGGAGAGAATTCACCCCTCCACTTT. This gives the protein CAISDRPGENSPLHF.

This rearrangement joins TRBV15 to TRBJ2-5; perhaps TRBD2 as D (5 bases). This CDR3 is 14 amino acids long. V lost 5 bases and J 1 base, leaving 11 bases between the germline ends. Germline loops: CDR1 LNHNV, CDR2 YYDKDF (reference sequence). In DNA form, the CDR3 reads TGTGCCACCAGCGCGGGCTTCTTCCAAGAGACCCAGTACTTC. Amino acids: CATSAGFFQETQYF.

This clone has more than one count but fewer than ten. The V and J genes are TRBV28 and TRBJ2-1; TRBD1 might be the D (6 bases). This CDR3 is built from 13 residues. Germline CDR1 and CDR2: MDHEN and SYDVKM. Trimming stripped 6 bases from V and 1 base from J, with 7 bases between. CDR3 sequence reads: CASRGGSYNEQFF. CDR3 nucleotide sequence: TGTGCCAGCAGAGGGGGATCCTACAATGAGCAGTTCTTC.

J is TRBJ2-3 and V is TRBV5-5; TRBD1 is a possible D gene (6 bases). Germline V lookup: CDR1 SGHKS, CDR2 YYEKEE (reference sequence). Trimming left V 2 bases short and J 1 base short, with 11 bases between. This CDR3 spans 15 amino acids. The CDR3 nucleotides are TGTGCCAGCAGCTTAGCACCAGGGGGCACAGATACGCAGTATTTT. Translated, it gives CASSLAPGGTDTQYF.

The gene calls are TRBV6-5 and TRBJ1-1; TRBD1 matches at 10 bases. CDR1 and CDR2 from the germline V gene are MNHEY and SVGAGI. The CDR3 runs 15 residues. Trimming took 0 bases from V and 4 from J; bases not matched to a gene: 2. The CDR3 DNA follows: TGTGCCAGCAGTTACTCTTGGGACAGGGGCACTGAAGCTTTCTTT. Amino acid sequence: CASSYSWDRGTEAFF.

A few counts support this clone. The chain combines TRBV6-5 with TRBJ2-6, with D possibly being TRBD1 (6 bases). Germline CDR1 and CDR2: MNHEY and SVGAGI. This CDR3 is 15 amino acids long. V dropped 8 bases and J dropped 1 base, with 12 bases sitting between them. CDR3 region: CASGRGPSGANVLTF. The CDR3 coding sequence is TGTGCCAGCGGCAGGGGACCTTCTGGGGCCAACGTCCTGACTTTC.

The sample holds a few counts of this clone. The V gene is TRBV4-2, the J gene TRBJ2-3; 8 bases map to TRBD2. CDR1 is LGHNA, CDR2 YNFKEQ, per germline. The CDR3 extends over 15 amino acids. After removal of 1 base from V and 5 bases from J, the junction contained 5 bases not matched to a gene. Here the CDR3 reads CASSQGSGNVDTQYF. The CDR3 nucleotides are TGTGCCAGCAGCCAAGGTAGCGGGAACGTAGATACGCAGTATTTT.

The V and J genes are TRBV5-8 and TRBJ2-7; 12 bases align to TRBD1. There are 16 residues in the CDR3. Germline trimming cut 0 bases from V and 6 bases from J; bases unmatched to any gene: 7. Germline V CDR1 and CDR2: SGHTS, YDEGEE. CDR3 sequence (DNA): TGTGCCAGCAGCTTGGCACCGGGACAGGGGGCAGGCGAGCAGTACTTC. It encodes CASSLAPGQGAGEQYF.

The rearrangement links TRBV5-1 to TRBJ2-3; D might be TRBD2 (6 bases). With 1 base removed from V and 2 bases from J, the gap between germline ends came to 23 bases. This CDR3 comprises 19 residues. Per germline, CDR1 SGHRS and CDR2 YFSETQ. CDR3 nucleotide sequence: TGCGCCAGCAGCTTGAATGGATTGGGGCTAGCGACTAACACAGATACGCAGTATTTT. It encodes CASSLNGLGLATNTDTQYF. The complete variable domain, with remaining parts taken from reference TRBV5-1 and TRBJ2-3, reads KAGVTQTPRYLIKTRGQQVTLSCSPISGHRSVSWYQQTPGQGLQFLFEYFSETQRNKGNFPGRFSGRQFSNSRSEMNVSTLELGDSALYLCASSLNGLGLATNTDTQYFGPGTRLTVL.

V usage is TRBV6-5 and J usage is TRBJ1-1; no reliable D call. The CDR3 contains 13 residues. The germline V gene has CDR1 MNHEY and CDR2 SVGAGI. V was shortened by 1 base and J by 2 bases, with 5 bases between the two germline ends. In DNA, the CDR3 is TGTGCCAGCAGTTACTGGGCTAACACTGAAGCTTTCTTT. Amino acid sequence: CASSYWANTEAFF.

The gene calls are TRBV6-5 and TRBJ1-5; D not certain. The V end lost 6 bases, the J end lost 6 bases, and 15 bases lay between the germline ends. The germline V gene encodes CDR1 MNHEY and CDR2 SVGAGI. The CDR3 length is 14 residues. The CDR3 DNA follows: TGTGCCAGCAGACGGACCGTCGAGGGTCAGCCCCAGCATTTT. Its translation is CASRRTVEGQPQHF.

This clone came up a few times. The V and J genes are TRBV5-1 and TRBJ2-3; D is undetermined. The V and J ends lost 1 base and 1 base respectively, with 4 bases between them. This CDR3 contains 13 residues. Germline CDR1 is SGHRS and CDR2 is YFSETQ. The CDR3 protein is CASSLPGTDTQYF. DNA for the CDR3: TGCGCCAGCAGCTTGCCGGGCACAGATACGCAGTATTTT. Supplemented by reference TRBV5-1 and TRBJ2-3, the full variable domain reads KAGVTQTPRYLIKTRGQQVTLSCSPISGHRSVSWYQQTPGQGLQFLFEYFSETQRNKGNFPGRFSGRQFSNSRSEMNVSTLELGDSALYLCASSLPGTDTQYFGPGTRLTVL.

This clone turned up a few times. In DNA, the CDR3 is TGTGCCAGTTCAGGCTCTGGGGCCAACGTCCTGACTTTC. Translating gives CASSGSGANVLTF. The chain has TRBV19 and TRBJ2-6; D is undetermined. This CDR3 has 13 amino acids. The V end lost 8 bases, the J end lost 0 bases, and 5 bases lay between the germline ends. CDR1 is LNHDA, CDR2 SQIVND, per germline (reference sequence).

The chain couples TRBV14 to TRBJ2-7; 7 bases fit TRBD1. The junction had 12 bases not matched to a gene; V was cut back by 4 bases and J by 6 bases. CDR3 length: 15 residues. CDR1 and CDR2 from the germline V gene are SGHDN and FVKESK. This CDR3 reads CASSRRTGEEAEQYF. CDR3 coding DNA: TGTGCCAGCAGCCGTCGTACAGGGGAAGAAGCCGAGCAGTACTTC.

In DNA, the CDR3 is TGCAGCGTTGGCGACAGCTTTTTTACGATGCAGTACTTC. Amino acids: CSVGDSFFTMQYF. This chain joins TRBV29-1 and TRBJ2-7, with D possibly TRBD1 on 5 matching bases. The CDR3 is 13 residues long. Germline loops: CDR1 SQVTM, CDR2 ANQGSEA. Trimming pared 4 bases from V and 9 bases from J, leaving 19 bases between.

The genes are TRBV7-3 and TRBJ2-7; D may be TRBD1 (6 bases). The V and J ends lost 5 bases and 0 bases respectively, with 8 bases between them. The CDR3 consists of 13 residues. From germline, CDR1 is SGHTA and CDR2 FQGTGA. The CDR3 bases are TGTGCCAGCAGCCAGGACAGCTCCTACGAGCAGTACTTC. Its translation is CASSQDSSYEQYF.

The chain couples TRBV2 to TRBJ1-5; TRBD1 matches 8 bases. The CDR3 runs to 17 residues. V lost 7 bases to trimming and J lost 2 bases; unmatched junction nucleotides: 13. The germline V gene encodes CDR1 SNHLY and CDR2 FYNNEI. The CDR3 reads CASTAMGGQGGNQPQHF. For the CDR3, the DNA is TGTGCCAGCACCGCGATGGGCGGACAGGGCGGCAATCAGCCCCAGCATTTT.